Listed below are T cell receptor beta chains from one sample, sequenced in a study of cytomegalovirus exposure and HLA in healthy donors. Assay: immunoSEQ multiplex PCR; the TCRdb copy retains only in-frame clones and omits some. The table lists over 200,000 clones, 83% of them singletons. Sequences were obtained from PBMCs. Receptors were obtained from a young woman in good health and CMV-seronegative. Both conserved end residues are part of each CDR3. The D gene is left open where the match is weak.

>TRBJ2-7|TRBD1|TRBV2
CASRGQGRFTYEQYF
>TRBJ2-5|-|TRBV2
CASSENLVGRERETQYF
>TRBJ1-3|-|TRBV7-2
CASSSWGRGSGNTIYF
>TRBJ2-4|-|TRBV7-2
CASSLGGQGIQYF
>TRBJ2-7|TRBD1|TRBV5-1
CASSLPGQEYEQYF
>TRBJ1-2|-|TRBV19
CASMQKDSHGYTF
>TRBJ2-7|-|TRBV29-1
CSVYSGYEQYF
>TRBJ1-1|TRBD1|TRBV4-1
CASSQPGTGITEAFF
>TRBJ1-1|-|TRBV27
CASSLGPNTEAFF
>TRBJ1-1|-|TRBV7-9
CASSLALNTEAFF
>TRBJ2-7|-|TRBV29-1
CSVTENNYEQYF
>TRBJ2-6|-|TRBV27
CAWITASPGANVLTF
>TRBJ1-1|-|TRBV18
CASSYGGTEAFF
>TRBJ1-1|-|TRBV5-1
CASSPGAATEAFF
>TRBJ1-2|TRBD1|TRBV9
CASSVGQGAWGYTF
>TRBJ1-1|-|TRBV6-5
CASSYYFLRNTEAFF
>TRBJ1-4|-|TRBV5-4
CASSLAGATNEKLFF
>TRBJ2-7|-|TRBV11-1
CASSLDGRTGAYEQYF
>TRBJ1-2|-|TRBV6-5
CASGETNNYGYTF
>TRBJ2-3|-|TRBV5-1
CASSSQGRDLGDTQYF
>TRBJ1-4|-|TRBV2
CASSERYATNEKLFF
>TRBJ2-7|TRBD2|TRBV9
CASSGTSTTYEQYF
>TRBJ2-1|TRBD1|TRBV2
CASSPGDRAYNEQFF
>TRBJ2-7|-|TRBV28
CASSSDGIIPYEQYF
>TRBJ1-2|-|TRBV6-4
CASSDSRYSYGYTF
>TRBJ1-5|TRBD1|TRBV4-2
CASSLDRGNQPQHF
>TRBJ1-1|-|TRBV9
CASSPRGGNTEAFF